One T cell receptor beta chain is described in this entry. Antigen unknown. The data derive from a study of T cells in narcolepsy. Whole-study context: Patients with NT1 or NT2 and healthy control donors were enrolled. Findings of the study overall: Healthy controls reportedly lacked the autoreactive clonotypes serially found in patients' blood. Autoreactive clone sequences were missing from some blood memory CD4+ repertoires. Autoreactive HCRT-specific and TRIB2-specific clonotypes were marked in same-patient CSF-versus-blood CD4+ comparisons.

V lost 7 bases and J lost 2, with 12 bases in between. Germline V gives CDR1 SNHLY, CDR2 FYNNEI. The CDR3 runs 13 residues. Some clones are missing from TCRdb's copy, which holds only in-frame ones; the method was immunoSEQ multiplex PCR. Here the sample spans about 31,000 clones, approximately 78% being singletons. The TCR was taken from a human donor with narcolepsy. The chain couples TRBV2 to TRBJ2-7, with no clear D. The sequenced material came from CD45RA- memory CD4+ T cells from PBMCs. CDR3: CASTSHPAYEQYF. The CDR3 DNA sequence: TGTGCCAGCACTTCCCACCCAGCCTACGAGCAGTACTTC. Full variable domain (remainder filled in from reference TRBV2 and TRBJ2-7): EPEVTQTPSHQVTQMGQEVILRCVPISNHLYFYWYRQILGQKVEFLVSFYNNEISEKSEIFDDQFSVERPDGSNFTLKIRSTKLEDSAMYFCASTSHPAYEQYFGPGTRLTVT.